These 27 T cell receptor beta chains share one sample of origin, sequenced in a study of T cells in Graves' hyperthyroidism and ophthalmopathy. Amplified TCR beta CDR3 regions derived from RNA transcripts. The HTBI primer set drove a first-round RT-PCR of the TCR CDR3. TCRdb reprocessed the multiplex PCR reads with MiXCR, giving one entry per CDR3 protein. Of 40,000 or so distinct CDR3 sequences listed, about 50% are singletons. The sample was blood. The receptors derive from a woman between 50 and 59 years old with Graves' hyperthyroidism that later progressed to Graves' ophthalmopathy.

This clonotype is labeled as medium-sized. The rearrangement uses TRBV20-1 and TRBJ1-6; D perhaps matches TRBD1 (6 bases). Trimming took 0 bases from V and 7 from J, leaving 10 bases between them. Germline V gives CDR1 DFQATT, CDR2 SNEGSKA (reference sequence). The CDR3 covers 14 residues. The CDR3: CSARDAQGNSPLHF. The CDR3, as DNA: TGCAGTGCTAGAGATGCCCAGGGGAATTCACCCCTCCACTTT.

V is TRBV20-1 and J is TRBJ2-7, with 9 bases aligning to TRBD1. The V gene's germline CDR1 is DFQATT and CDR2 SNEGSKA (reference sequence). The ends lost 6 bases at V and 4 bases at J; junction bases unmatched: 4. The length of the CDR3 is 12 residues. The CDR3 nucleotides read TGCAGTGCCGGGACAGGGAAGTACGAGCAGTACTTC. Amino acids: CSAGTGKYEQYF.

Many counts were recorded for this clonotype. The CDR3 region has the DNA TGTGCTAGTGGTTTGGCCTCCTTGGACAGGGTGAAGAAGCACAATCAGCCCCAGCATTTT. Encoded protein: CASGLASLDRVKKHNQPQHF. The V gene is TRBV12-5, the J gene TRBJ1-5; 8 nucleotides match TRBD1. Germline CDR1 and CDR2: LGHNT and FRNRAP. J was trimmed by 3 bases and V by 1 base; bases with no gene match: 17. CDR3 size: 20 residues.

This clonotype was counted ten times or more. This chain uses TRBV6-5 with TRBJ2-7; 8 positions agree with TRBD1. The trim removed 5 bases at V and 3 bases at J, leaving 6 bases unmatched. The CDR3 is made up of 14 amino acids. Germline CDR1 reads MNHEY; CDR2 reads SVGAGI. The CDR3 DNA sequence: TGTGCCAGCAGTCAATTGGACAGGGACTACGAGCAGTACTTC. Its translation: CASSQLDRDYEQYF.

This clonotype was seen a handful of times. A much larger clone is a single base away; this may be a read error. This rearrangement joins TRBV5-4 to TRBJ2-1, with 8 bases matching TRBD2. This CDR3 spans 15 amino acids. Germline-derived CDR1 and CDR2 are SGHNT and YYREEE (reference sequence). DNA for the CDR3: TGTGCCAGCAGAACGGGACTAGGGAGCCTCAATGAGCGGTTCTTC. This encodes CASRTGLGSLNERFF.

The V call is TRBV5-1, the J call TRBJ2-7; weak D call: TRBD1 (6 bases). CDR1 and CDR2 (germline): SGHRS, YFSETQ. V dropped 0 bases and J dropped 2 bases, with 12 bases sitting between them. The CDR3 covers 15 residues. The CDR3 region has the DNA TGCGCCAGCAGCTTGGTACAGGGTGACACCTACGAGCAGTACTTC. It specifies CASSLVQGDTYEQYF.

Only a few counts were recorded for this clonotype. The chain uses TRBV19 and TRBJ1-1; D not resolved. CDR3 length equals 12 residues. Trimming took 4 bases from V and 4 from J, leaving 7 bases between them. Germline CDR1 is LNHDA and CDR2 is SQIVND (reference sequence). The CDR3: CASSNRLTEAFF. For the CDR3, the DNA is TGTGCCAGTAGTAATAGGCTCACTGAAGCTTTCTTT.

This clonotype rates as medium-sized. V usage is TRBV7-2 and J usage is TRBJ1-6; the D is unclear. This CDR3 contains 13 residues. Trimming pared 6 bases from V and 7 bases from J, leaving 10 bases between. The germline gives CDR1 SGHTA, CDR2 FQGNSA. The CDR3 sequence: CASSLNTNSPLHF. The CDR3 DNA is TGTGCCAGCAGTTTGAACACGAATTCACCCCTCCACTTT. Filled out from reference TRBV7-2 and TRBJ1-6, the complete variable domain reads GAGVSQSPSNKVTEKGKDVELRCDPISGHTALYWYRQSLGQGLEFLIYFQGNSAPDKSGLPSDRFSAERTGGSVSTLTIQRTQQEDSAVYLCASSLNTNSPLHFGNGTRLTVT.

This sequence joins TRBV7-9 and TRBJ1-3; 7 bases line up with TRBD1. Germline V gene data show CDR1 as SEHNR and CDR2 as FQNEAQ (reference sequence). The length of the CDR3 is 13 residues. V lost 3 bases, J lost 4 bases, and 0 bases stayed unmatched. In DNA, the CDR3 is TGTGCCAGCAGCTTGGGACAGGGAAACACCATATATTTT. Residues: CASSLGQGNTIYF.

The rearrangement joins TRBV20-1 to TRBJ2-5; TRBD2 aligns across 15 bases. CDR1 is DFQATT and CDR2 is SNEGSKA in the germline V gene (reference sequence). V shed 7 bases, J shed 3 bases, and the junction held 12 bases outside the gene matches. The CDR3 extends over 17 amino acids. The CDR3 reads CSVDLGLAGGKKETQYF. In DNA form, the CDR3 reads TGCAGTGTTGACCTCGGACTAGCGGGAGGGAAGAAAGAGACCCAGTACTTC.

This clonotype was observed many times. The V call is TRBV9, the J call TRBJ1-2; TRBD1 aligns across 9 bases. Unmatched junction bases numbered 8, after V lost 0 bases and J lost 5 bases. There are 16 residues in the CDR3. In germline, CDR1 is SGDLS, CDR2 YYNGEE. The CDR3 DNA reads TGTGCCAGCAGCGTAGCTACTATTGGACAGGGGTATGGCTACACCTTC. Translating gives CASSVATIGQGYGYTF.

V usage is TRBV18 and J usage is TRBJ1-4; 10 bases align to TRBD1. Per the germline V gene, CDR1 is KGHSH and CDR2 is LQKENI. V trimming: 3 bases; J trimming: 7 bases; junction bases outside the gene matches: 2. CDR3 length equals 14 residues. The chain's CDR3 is CASSPDRGSEKLFF. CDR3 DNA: TGTGCCAGCTCACCGGACAGGGGGAGTGAAAAACTGTTTTTT.

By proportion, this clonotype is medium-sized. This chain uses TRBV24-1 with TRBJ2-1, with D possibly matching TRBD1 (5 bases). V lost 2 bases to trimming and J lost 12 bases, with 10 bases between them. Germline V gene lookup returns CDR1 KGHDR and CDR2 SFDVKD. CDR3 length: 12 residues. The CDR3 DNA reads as TGTGCCACCAGTGATTCTGAGACAGCGCAGTTCTTC. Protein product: CATSDSETAQFF.

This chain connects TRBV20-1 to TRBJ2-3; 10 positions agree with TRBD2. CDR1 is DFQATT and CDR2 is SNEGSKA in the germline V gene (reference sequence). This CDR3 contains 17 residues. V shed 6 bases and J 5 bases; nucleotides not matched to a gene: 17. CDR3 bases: TGCAGTGCCAGCAGCTTGGTCCCAGCGGGAGGGCAAGATACGCAGTATTTT. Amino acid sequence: CSASSLVPAGGQDTQYF.

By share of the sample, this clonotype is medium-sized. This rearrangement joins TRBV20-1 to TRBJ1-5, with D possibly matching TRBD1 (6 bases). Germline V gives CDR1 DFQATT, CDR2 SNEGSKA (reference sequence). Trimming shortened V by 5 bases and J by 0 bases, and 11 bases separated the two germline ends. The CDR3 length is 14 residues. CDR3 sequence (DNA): TGCAGTGCTCACAGGGATTATAGCAATCAGCCCCAGCATTTT. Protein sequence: CSAHRDYSNQPQHF.

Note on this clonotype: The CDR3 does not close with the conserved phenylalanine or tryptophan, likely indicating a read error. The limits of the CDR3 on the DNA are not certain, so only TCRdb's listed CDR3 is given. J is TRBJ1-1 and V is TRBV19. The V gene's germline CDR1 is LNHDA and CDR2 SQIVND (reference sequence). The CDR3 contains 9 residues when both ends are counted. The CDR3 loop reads CASSIESFY.

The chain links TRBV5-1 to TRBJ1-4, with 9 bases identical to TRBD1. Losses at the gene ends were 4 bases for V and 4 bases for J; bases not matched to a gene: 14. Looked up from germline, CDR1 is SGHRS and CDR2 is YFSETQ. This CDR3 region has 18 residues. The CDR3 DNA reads TGCGCCAGCAGCCCCGTCCGCGACAGGGGGACGGTTAATGAAAAACTGTTTTTT. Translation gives CASSPVRDRGTVNEKLFF.

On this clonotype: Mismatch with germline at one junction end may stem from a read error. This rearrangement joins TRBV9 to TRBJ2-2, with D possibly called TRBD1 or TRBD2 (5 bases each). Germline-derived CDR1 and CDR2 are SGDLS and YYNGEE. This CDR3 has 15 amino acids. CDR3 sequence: CAGSVDGGSTGKLFF. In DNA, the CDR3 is TGTGCCGGCAGCGTAGATGGGGGATCCACCGGGAAGCTGTTTTTT.

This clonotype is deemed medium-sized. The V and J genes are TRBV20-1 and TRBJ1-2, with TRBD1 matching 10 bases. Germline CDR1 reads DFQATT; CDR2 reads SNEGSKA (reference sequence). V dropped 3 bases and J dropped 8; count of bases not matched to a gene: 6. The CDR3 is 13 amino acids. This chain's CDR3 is CSARQWDRGGYTF. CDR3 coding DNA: TGCAGTGCTAGGCAGTGGGACAGGGGCGGCTACACCTTC.

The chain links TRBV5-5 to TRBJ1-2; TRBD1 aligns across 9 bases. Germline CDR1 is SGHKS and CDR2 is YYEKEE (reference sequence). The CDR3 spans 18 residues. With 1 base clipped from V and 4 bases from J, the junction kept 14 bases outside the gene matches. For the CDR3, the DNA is TGTGCCAGCAGCTTGAAACAGGGGGCGGTCTACAGTTCCTATGGCTACACCTTC. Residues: CASSLKQGAVYSSYGYTF.

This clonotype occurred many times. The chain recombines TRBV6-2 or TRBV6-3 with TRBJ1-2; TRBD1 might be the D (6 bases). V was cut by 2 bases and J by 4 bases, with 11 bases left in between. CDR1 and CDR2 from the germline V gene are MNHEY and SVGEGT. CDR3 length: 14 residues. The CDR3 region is CASSYGGRTYGYTF. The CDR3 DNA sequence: TGTGCCAGCAGTTACGGGGGGCGAACCTATGGCTACACCTTC.

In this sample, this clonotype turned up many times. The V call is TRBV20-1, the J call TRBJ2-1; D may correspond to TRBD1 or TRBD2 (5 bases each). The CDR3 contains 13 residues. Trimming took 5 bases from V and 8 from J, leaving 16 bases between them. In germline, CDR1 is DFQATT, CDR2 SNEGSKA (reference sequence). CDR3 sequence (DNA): TGCAGTGCTTCCGGGACGCCTTGGGATGAGCAGTTCTTC. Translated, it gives CSASGTPWDEQFF.

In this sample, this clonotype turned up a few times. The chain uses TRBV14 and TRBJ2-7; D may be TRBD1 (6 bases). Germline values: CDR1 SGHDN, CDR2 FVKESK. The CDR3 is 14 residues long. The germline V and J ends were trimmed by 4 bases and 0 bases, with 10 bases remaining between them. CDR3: CASSRQGHSYEQYF. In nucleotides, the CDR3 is TGTGCCAGCAGCCGGCAGGGACACTCCTACGAGCAGTACTTC.

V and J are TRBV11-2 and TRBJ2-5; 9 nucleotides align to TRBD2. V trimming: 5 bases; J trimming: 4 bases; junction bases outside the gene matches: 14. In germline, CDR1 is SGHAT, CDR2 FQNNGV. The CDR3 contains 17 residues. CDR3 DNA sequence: TGTGCCAGCAGCGAAACACCGGGACTAGCAGATTCAGAGACCCAGTACTTC. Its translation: CASSETPGLADSETQYF.

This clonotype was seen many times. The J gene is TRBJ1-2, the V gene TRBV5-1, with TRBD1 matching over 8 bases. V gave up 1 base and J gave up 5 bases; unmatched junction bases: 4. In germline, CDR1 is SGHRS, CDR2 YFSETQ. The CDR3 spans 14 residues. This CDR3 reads CASSLNQGAYGYTF. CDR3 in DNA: TGCGCCAGCAGCTTGAATCAGGGGGCGTATGGCTACACCTTC.

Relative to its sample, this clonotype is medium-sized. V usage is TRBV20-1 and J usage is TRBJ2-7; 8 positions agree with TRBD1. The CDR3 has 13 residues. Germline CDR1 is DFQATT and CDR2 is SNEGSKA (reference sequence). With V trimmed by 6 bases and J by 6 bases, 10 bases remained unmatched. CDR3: CSARQGILGEQYF. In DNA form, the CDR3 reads TGCAGTGCCCGACAGGGGATCCTGGGCGAGCAGTACTTC.

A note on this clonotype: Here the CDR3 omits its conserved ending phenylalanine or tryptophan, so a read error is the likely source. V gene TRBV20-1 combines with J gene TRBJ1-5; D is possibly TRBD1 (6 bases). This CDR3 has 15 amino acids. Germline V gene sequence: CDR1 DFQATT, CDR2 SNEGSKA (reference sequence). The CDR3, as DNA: TGCGGTGCTTCCGGGACAAGGTATAGCAATCAGCCCCAGCATTCT. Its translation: CGASGTRYSNQPQHS.